Below are 14 T cell receptor beta chains sequenced from a single sample in a study of tumor-infiltrating lymphocytes in oesophageal squamous cell carcinoma (TCRdb year 2016). Library generation was performed with PCR. The sample was run on an Illumina HiSeq 2000. The public reads were run again by TCRdb, first through fastp at Q25 and then through MiXCR, and only productive beta chains were kept. Rows are combined by CDR3 protein, so each entry shows the most common genes and DNA. This sample gives about 20,000 distinct CDR3 sequences in total; roughly two fifths of them show up just once. The ten most abundant clones make up approximately 19% of the sample. The sequenced material came from esophageal tumor tissue. These receptors were collected from a male donor with esophageal squamous cell carcinoma.

This clonotype was detected many times. V gene TRBV28 combines with J gene TRBJ2-7; 7 bases align to TRBD1. V trimming: 6 bases; J trimming: 0 bases; junction bases outside the gene matches: 5. The CDR3 contains 14 residues. The germline V gene encodes CDR1 MDHEN and CDR2 SYDVKM. CDR3 residues: CASRSTGRSYEQYF. For the CDR3, the DNA is TGTGCCAGCAGGTCGACAGGGCGCTCCTACGAGCAGTACTTC.

The V call is TRBV19, the J call TRBJ2-1, with D unclear. The J call may be incorrect, as the DNA end agrees better with TRBJ2-5. The CDR3 extends over 14 amino acids. Germline V CDR1 and CDR2: LNHDA, SQIVND (reference sequence). This CDR3 is CASSIGVGMETQYF. For the CDR3, the DNA is TGTGCCAGTAGTATAGGGGTCGGAATGGAGACCCAGTACTTC.

V and J are TRBV6-6 and TRBJ2-1; TRBD1 might be the D (6 bases). V lost 0 bases and J 0 bases, leaving 12 bases between the germline ends. This CDR3 contains 17 residues. Germline V gene lookup returns CDR1 MNHNY and CDR2 SVGAGI (reference sequence). Written as DNA, the CDR3 is TGTGCCAGCAGTTACTCGAACAGGGTCGGCTCCTACAATGAGCAGTTCTTC. It specifies CASSYSNRVGSYNEQFF.

This clonotype was detected a few times. Here the CDR3 omits its conserved ending phenylalanine or tryptophan, so a read error is the likely source. The DNA is left out, because the CDR3 cannot be placed on it with certainty; the CDR3 is given as TCRdb lists it. The chain uses TRBV7-9 and TRBJ2-7. Germline assignment: CDR1 SEHNR and CDR2 FQNEAQ (reference sequence). A total of 14 residues make up the CDR3, ends included. The CDR3 loop is CASSLENYGYTFGS.

In this sample, this clonotype turned up a few times. The chain links TRBV11-2 to TRBJ2-5; D gene unclear. Trimming shortened V by 0 bases and J by 1 base, and 0 bases separated the two germline ends. The CDR3 runs 12 residues. CDR1 is SGHAT, CDR2 FQNNGV, per germline. CDR3 residues: CASSLDQETQYF. In DNA, the CDR3 is TGTGCCAGCAGCTTAGACCAAGAGACCCAGTACTTC.

This clonotype was picked up a small number of times. A much larger clone differs by one base, so this may be a read error. V and J are TRBV5-6 and TRBJ2-5, with 7 bases fitting TRBD2. Trimming removed 4 bases from V and 11 bases from J; junction bases left unmatched: 14. Germline CDR1 SGHDT, CDR2 YYEEEE. The CDR3 is 14 amino acids. CDR3 protein: CASSLGLVRNEQYF. CDR3 coding DNA: TGTGCCAGCAGCCTAGGACTAGTCAGGAATGAGCAGTACTTC. The variable domain in full, with the rest retrieved from reference TRBV5-6 and TRBJ2-5, is DAGVTQSPTHLIKTRGQQVTLRCSPKSGHDTVSWYQQALGQGPQFIFQYYEEEERQRGNFPDRFSGHQFPNYSSELNVNALLLGDSALYLCASSLGLVRNEQYFGPGTRLLVL.

This clonotype has a count of ten or more. The chain joins TRBV19 to TRBJ2-3; D gene unclear. With 8 bases removed from V and 0 bases from J, the gap between germline ends came to 9 bases. Germline V lookup: CDR1 LNHDA, CDR2 SQIVND (reference sequence). The CDR3 sequence is 13 residues long. The CDR3 region has the DNA TGTGCCAGTGGGATGACTAGCACAGATACGCAGTATTTT. The encoded protein is CASGMTSTDTQYF.

Note on this clonotype: It is unclear where the CDR3 begins or ends on the DNA, so no DNA is shown, and the CDR3 is as TCRdb lists it. CDR3 residues: CASSGTERWLHLRF. The chain uses TRBV10-1 and TRBJ2-6; no check of the table's D call, TRBD1, against the DNA was made. The germline gives CDR1 WNHNN, CDR2 SYGVQD (reference sequence). The CDR3 is 14 amino acids long, termini counted.

This clonotype appeared a few times. The conserved closing phenylalanine or tryptophan is absent in this CDR3, likely reflecting a read error. The DNA is left out, because the CDR3 cannot be placed on it with certainty; the CDR3 is given as TCRdb lists it. The rearrangement joins TRBV10-2 to TRBJ2-7; TRBD1 is the table's D call, not checked against the DNA. CDR1 is WSHSY and CDR2 is SAAADI in the germline V gene. The CDR3 totals 14 residues, both ends included. The CDR3 reads CASRGDRDGYTFGS.

The chain employs TRBV11-2 and TRBJ2-3, with 9 bases identical to TRBD2. Judging by the DNA end, TRBJ2-1 fits better; the J call may be wrong. Germline values: CDR1 SGHAT, CDR2 FQNNGV. The CDR3 length is 19 residues. DNA of the CDR3: TGTGCCAGCAGCTTATACCGACTAGCGGACTCATCGGAAGCAGGGGAGCAGTTCTTC. Translated, it gives CASSLYRLADSSEAGEQFF.

This rearrangement joins TRBV7-3 to TRBJ2-1; 7 positions match TRBD2. Per germline, CDR1 SGHTA and CDR2 FQGTGA. The junction had 7 bases not matched to a gene; V was cut back by 5 bases and J by 6 bases. The CDR3 sequence is 14 residues long. The DNA of the CDR3 is TGTGCCAGCAGCATTACCGGCGGGAGCAATGAGCAGTTCTTC. Protein product: CASSITGGSNEQFF.

The chain combines TRBV6-4 with TRBJ2-5; 9 bases map to TRBD2. With 5 bases clipped from V and 5 bases from J, the junction kept 9 bases outside the gene matches. Germline assignment: CDR1 MRHNA and CDR2 SNTAGT. The CDR3 runs 15 residues. The CDR3: CASSYGTSRKETQYF. The CDR3, as DNA: TGTGCCAGCAGTTATGGGACTAGCCGGAAGGAGACCCAGTACTTC.

This clonotype has a single count. V gene TRBV6-1 combines with J gene TRBJ2-5; 11 bases fit TRBD1. Losses at the gene ends were 9 bases for V and 3 bases for J; bases not matched to a gene: 3. CDR1 and CDR2 (germline): MNHNS, SASEGT. CDR3 length: 13 residues. CDR3 nucleotide sequence: TGTGCCAGTCGGACAGGGGGCGAAGAGACCCAGTACTTC. This translates into CASRTGGEETQYF.

This clonotype showed up many times. V usage is TRBV4-2 and J usage is TRBJ2-5; D tentatively reads TRBD1 or TRBD2 (5 bases each). The CDR3 has 13 amino acids. CDR1 is LGHNA and CDR2 is YNFKEQ in the germline V gene. V was shortened by 0 bases and J by 7 bases, with 9 bases between the two germline ends. CDR3 nucleotides: TGTGCCAGCAGCCAAGATTTGAGGGGGACCCAGTACTTC. Its translation: CASSQDLRGTQYF.